The 18 T cell receptor beta chains below come from one sample, sequenced in a study of cytotoxic CD8 clonotypes in ibrutinib-treated CLL. Clones were sequenced by immunoSEQ multiplex PCR, and TCRdb holds only the in-frame ones, with some missing. The sample comprises 85,000 or so clones, 70% to 80% of which are singletons, and approximately 5.1% rests with the top ten. Sequenced here: PBMCs, sampled after 12 months of ibrutinib treatment. These receptors originate from a human donor with chronic lymphocytic leukemia.

This clone showed up just once. The chain employs TRBV18 and TRBJ1-3; D remains unclear. Trimming left V 2 bases short and J 2 bases short, with 13 bases between. The length of the CDR3 is 16 residues. The germline CDR1 and CDR2 sequences are KGHSH and LQKENI. The CDR3, as DNA: TGTGCCAGCTCACCATTTGGTGGGGTTACTGGAAACACCATATATTTT. Protein sequence: CASSPFGGVTGNTIYF.

This chain uses TRBV6-5 with TRBJ1-4, with D perhaps matching TRBD1 (5 bases). Germline CDR1 reads MNHEY; CDR2 reads SVGAGI. The V end was cut by 10 bases, the J end by 4 bases, with 16 bases between. The length of the CDR3 is 14 residues. The CDR3: CATRQPGLNEKLFF. CDR3 sequence (DNA): TGTGCCACCCGACAGCCAGGGCTTAATGAAAAACTGTTTTTT.

The chain links TRBV5-4 to TRBJ1-1; 8 nucleotides agree with TRBD1. This CDR3 is 14 amino acids long. V lost 0 bases, J lost 7 bases, and 5 bases stayed unmatched. From germline, CDR1 is SGHNT and CDR2 YYREEE (reference sequence). As DNA, the CDR3 is TGTGCCAGCAGCTTGGCGGGGACAGGCCTTGAAGCTTTCTTT. Its translation: CASSLAGTGLEAFF.

The J gene is TRBJ2-5, the V gene TRBV10-3; perhaps TRBD1 as D (6 bases). CDR1 and CDR2 from the germline V gene are ENHRY and SYGVKD. Trimming took off 6 bases at V and 5 bases at J, with 16 bases between the two ends. This CDR3 spans 14 amino acids. The CDR3 loop reads CAIRASGVMETQYF. The CDR3 DNA reads TGTGCCATCAGGGCCTCAGGGGTGATGGAGACCCAGTACTTC.

This clone appeared many times. The chain joins TRBV14 to TRBJ1-6; D gene uncertain. This CDR3 contains 16 residues. Trimming shortened V by 2 bases and J by 3 bases, and 11 bases separated the two germline ends. Germline-derived CDR1 and CDR2 are SGHDN and FVKESK. CDR3 sequence (DNA): TGTGCCAGCAGCCAACGACCGCCCTTCTATAATTCACCCCTCCACTTT. This translates into CASSQRPPFYNSPLHF.

The rearrangement uses TRBV7-9 and TRBJ2-4, with D tentatively TRBD1 (5 bases). The V and J ends lost 1 base and 1 base respectively, with 5 bases between them. The CDR3 consists of 14 residues. CDR1 and CDR2 from the germline V gene are SEHNR and FQNEAQ (reference sequence). CDR3 bases: TGTGCCAGCAGCTTAGAGGGGGCCAAAAACATTCAGTACTTC. This gives the protein CASSLEGAKNIQYF. Using reference TRBV7-9 and TRBJ2-4 for the parts outside the CDR3, the full variable domain is DTGVSQNPRHKITKRGQNVTFRCDPISEHNRLYWYRQTLGQGPEFLTYFQNEAQLEKSRLLSDRFSAERPKGSFSTLEIQRTEQGDSAMYLCASSLEGAKNIQYFGAGTRLSVL.

This clone appeared once. V and J are TRBV30 and TRBJ2-3; D possibly corresponds to TRBD2 (6 bases). This CDR3 comprises 13 residues. In germline, CDR1 is GTSNPN, CDR2 SVGIG (reference sequence). V was pared by 1 base and J by 5 bases, with 10 bases between. CDR3 loop: CAWSGGVVDTQYF. DNA for the CDR3: TGTGCCTGGAGTGGGGGGGTGGTAGATACGCAGTATTTT.

This rearrangement joins TRBV5-1 to TRBJ2-7, with TRBD1 matching 7 bases. V was pared by 6 bases and J by 6 bases, with 18 bases of the junction left unmatched. Germline V gene sequence: CDR1 SGHRS, CDR2 YFSETQ. The CDR3 extends over 16 amino acids. DNA of the CDR3: TGCGCCAGCACCCCCACCGGGACAGCAAAAGGTTCCGAGCAGTACTTC. It is translated as CASTPTGTAKGSEQYF.

The V and J genes are TRBV5-1 and TRBJ2-3; 13 bases match TRBD2. Per the germline V gene, CDR1 is SGHRS and CDR2 is YFSETQ. The CDR3 covers 18 residues. V lost 4 bases, J lost 2 bases, and 10 bases stayed unmatched. The CDR3 here is CASSKGLAGTRFTDTQYF. DNA for the CDR3: TGCGCCAGCAGCAAGGGACTAGCGGGGACCCGCTTCACAGATACGCAGTATTTT.

The chain carries TRBV7-9 and TRBJ2-1; 8 bases are shared with TRBD2. Germline V gives CDR1 SEHNR, CDR2 FQNEAQ (reference sequence). The J segment lost 8 bases and the V segment lost 5 bases, leaving 11 bases of the junction unmatched. CDR3 length: 15 amino acids. CDR3 in amino acids: CASSPVAGGSHEQFF. The DNA of the CDR3 is TGTGCCAGCAGCCCGGTGGCGGGAGGTAGCCATGAGCAGTTCTTC.

The chain joins TRBV28 to TRBJ1-1, with D perhaps TRBD1 (5 bases). The V gene lost 3 bases and the J gene lost 0 bases, with 17 bases spanning the gap. The CDR3 covers 17 residues. The germline gives CDR1 MDHEN, CDR2 SYDVKM. CDR3 loop: CASSFPTRQIMNTEAFF. The DNA for the CDR3 is TGTGCCAGCAGTTTTCCCACCAGACAGATCATGAACACTGAAGCTTTCTTT.

This chain joins TRBV7-9 and TRBJ2-2, with D possibly TRBD2 on 5 matching bases. The CDR3 is 18 residues long. Trimming removed 3 bases from V and 3 bases from J, with 20 bases in between. Per the germline V gene, CDR1 is SEHNR and CDR2 is FQNEAQ (reference sequence). CDR3 sequence reads: CASSFFGRGARDTGELFF. CDR3 bases: TGTGCCAGCAGCTTTTTTGGGCGCGGAGCGAGGGACACCGGGGAGCTGTTTTTT. Combining the CDR3 with reference TRBV7-9 and TRBJ2-2 gives the whole variable domain DTGVSQNPRHKITKRGQNVTFRCDPISEHNRLYWYRQTLGQGPEFLTYFQNEAQLEKSRLLSDRFSAERPKGSFSTLEIQRTEQGDSAMYLCASSFFGRGARDTGELFFGEGSRLTVL.

The gene calls are TRBV19 and TRBJ1-5; D not certain. V lost 4 bases and J lost 3, with 13 bases in between. The CDR3 loop spans 15 amino acids. CDR1 and CDR2 (germline): LNHDA, SQIVND (reference sequence). Written as DNA, the CDR3 is TGTGCCAGTAGTAGCCTGGGTGGGAACAATCAGCCCCAGCATTTT. Amino acid sequence: CASSSLGGNNQPQHF.

The rearrangement links TRBV11-2 to TRBJ2-2; 8 bases are shared with TRBD1. The CDR3 totals 16 residues. Germline CDR1 is SGHAT and CDR2 is FQNNGV. V was clipped by 1 base and J by 0 bases; unmatched bases: 1. The CDR3 here is CASSLGTGTNTGELFF. In DNA, the CDR3 is TGTGCCAGCAGCTTAGGGACAGGGACGAACACCGGGGAGCTGTTTTTT.

This chain connects TRBV6-1 to TRBJ1-5; no reliable D call. This CDR3 is 15 amino acids long. The V end lost 4 bases, the J end lost 2 bases, and 12 bases lay between the germline ends. Germline lookup yields CDR1 MNHNS and CDR2 SASEGT. DNA of the CDR3: TGTGCCAGCAGTGGGGGTCATTGGGGCAATCAGCCCCAGCATTTT. It is translated as CASSGGHWGNQPQHF.

The V and J genes are TRBV7-2 and TRBJ2-7; perhaps TRBD2 as D (5 bases). The V end lost 5 bases, the J end lost 6 bases, and 17 bases lay between the germline ends. The CDR3 extends over 14 amino acids. Germline V CDR1 and CDR2: SGHTA, FQGNSA. The CDR3 loop is CASSPAAPGGEQYF. The DNA for the CDR3 is TGTGCCAGCAGCCCGGCGGCCCCAGGAGGCGAGCAGTACTTC.

The CDR3 DNA is TGTGCCAGTAGTATGCCGAGTCCCTCCTACACCTTC. Its protein is CASSMPSPSYTF. The chain uses TRBV19 and TRBJ1-2; D is undetermined. V lost 3 bases and J lost 10, with 12 bases in between. The CDR3 runs 12 residues. Germline V gene lookup returns CDR1 LNHDA and CDR2 SQIVND (reference sequence).

The chain couples TRBV7-6 to TRBJ2-2, with 8 bases aligning to TRBD1. The length of the CDR3 is 15 residues. The V segment lost 5 bases and the J segment 5 bases; nucleotides outside the gene matches: 7. CDR1 SGHVS and CDR2 FNYEAQ come from the germline V gene. The CDR3 bases are TGTGCCAGCAGCCCGGCAGGGGGCAGGACCGGGGAGCTGTTTTTT. It yields the protein CASSPAGGRTGELFF. The full variable domain, with the rest looked up from reference TRBV7-6 and TRBJ2-2, is GAGVSQSPRYKVTKRGQDVALRCDPISGHVSLYWYRQALGQGPEFLTYFNYEAQQDKSGLPNDRFSAERPEGSISTLTIQRTEQRDSAMYRCASSPAGGRTGELFFGEGSRLTVL.